This TCR beta chain was recorded in a study of beta chain features in type 1 diabetes. Expressed TCRB transcripts were sequenced because the isolated RNA had all been reverse transcribed beforehand. Data came from immunoSEQ multiplex PCR; TCRdb stores just in-frame clones and leaves some out. The top ten clones hold 0.02% to 0.025% of a sample with 550,000 to 850,000 clones, 10% to 15% of them seen once. Sorting with CD45RO/CCR7/CD25/CD127/CD95/CD27 yielded naive, central memory, regulatory and stem-like memory CD4+ cells. Trimming left V 0 bases short and J 4 bases short, with 10 bases between. Germline values: CDR1 SGHDN, CDR2 FVKESK. The CDR3 spans 15 residues. Study findings and constraints: The VDJ junctions of type 1 diabetes patients carried fewer insertions and more deletions. Significant though moderate, a shortening of TCRB CDR3s appeared in all four CD4+ subsets of Type 1 diabetes patients.

This clone showed up just a few times. The antigen is unknown. The sample was naive CD4+ T cells from blood. The chain couples TRBV14 to TRBJ2-1; D remains unclear. The receptor was isolated from a man between 18 and 35 years old with type 1 diabetes. CDR3 sequence: CASSQEGMPYNEQFF. The CDR3 DNA sequence: TGTGCCAGCAGCCAAGAAGGGATGCCTTACAATGAGCAGTTCTTC. Variable domain in full (rest from reference TRBV14 and TRBJ2-1): EAGVTQFPSHSVIEKGQTVTLRCDPISGHDNLYWYRRVMGKEIKFLLHFVKESKQDESGMPNNRFLAERTGGTYSTLKVQPAELEDSGVYFCASSQEGMPYNEQFFGPGTRLTVL.